The 20 T cell receptor beta chains reported below all come from one sample, sequenced in a study of T cells after yellow fever vaccination. TCRdb passed the 5' RACE reads through MiXCR, listing each CDR3 protein once. The sample carries tens of thousands of distinct CDR3 sequences, around 5.2% recorded once. The starting material was PBMCs, either bulk or a sorted T-cell subset (CD4+, CD8+, memory, or dextramer-sorted; not recorded which), obtained about 41 days after the first yellow fever vaccination. These receptors all stem from a man aged 18 to 35 who received the YFV17D yellow fever vaccine.

The sample holds many counts of this clonotype. This sequence joins TRBV20-1 and TRBJ2-1, with 11 positions matching TRBD2. Trimming cost V 3 bases and J 5 bases; bases outside gene matches: 3. In germline, CDR1 is DFQATT, CDR2 SNEGSKA (reference sequence). CDR3 length: 14 amino acids. The CDR3 region has the DNA TGCAGTGCTAGCGGACTAGCGGGCGACAATGAGCAGTTCTTC. Protein: CSASGLAGDNEQFF.

This clonotype was picked up many times. The chain is built from TRBV14 and TRBJ1-1; TRBD1 is a possible D gene (5 bases). CDR3 size: 13 residues. Looked up from germline, CDR1 is SGHDN and CDR2 is FVKESK. Trimming removed 4 bases at V and 0 bases at J, with 6 bases between. This CDR3 is CASSRDLNTEAFF. CDR3 DNA: TGTGCCAGCAGCCGGGACCTGAACACTGAAGCTTTCTTT. Drawing the rest from reference TRBV14 and TRBJ1-1, the complete variable domain is EAGVTQFPSHSVIEKGQTVTLRCDPISGHDNLYWYRRVMGKEIKFLLHFVKESKQDESGMPNNRFLAERTGGTYSTLKVQPAELEDSGVYFCASSRDLNTEAFFGQGTRLTVV.

The table lists this clonotype with many counts. The V and J genes are TRBV30 and TRBJ2-3, with D unresolved. V lost 1 base to trimming and J lost 5 bases, with 7 bases between them. The germline V gene has CDR1 GTSNPN and CDR2 SVGIG (reference sequence). This CDR3 contains 12 residues. This chain's CDR3 is CAWSGGGDTQYF. CDR3 DNA sequence: TGTGCCTGGAGTGGGGGTGGAGATACGCAGTATTTT.

In this sample, this clonotype turned up many times. The chain combines TRBV3-1 with TRBJ2-5, with 8 bases aligning to TRBD2. Germline CDR1 reads LGHDT; CDR2 reads YNNKEL (reference sequence). This CDR3 spans 17 amino acids. J gave up 7 bases and V 4 bases, and 17 bases lay outside the gene matches. The CDR3, as DNA: TGTGCCAGCAGCCTAGGGCCCGGGACTAGGGGGGCTCGGACCCAGTACTTC. Encoded protein: CASSLGPGTRGARTQYF.

The chain combines TRBV5-4 with TRBJ2-5; a possible D gene is TRBD1 (6 bases). The CDR3 is 14 residues long. Germline assignment: CDR1 SGHNT and CDR2 YYREEE (reference sequence). With 0 bases removed from V and 5 bases from J, the gap between germline ends came to 11 bases. CDR3 sequence reads: CASSLAGATETQYF. The CDR3 DNA sequence: TGTGCCAGCAGCTTGGCAGGGGCGACGGAGACCCAGTACTTC.

At least ten counts were recorded for this clonotype. V usage is TRBV20-1 and J usage is TRBJ2-2; D gene uncertain. The CDR3 loop spans 14 amino acids. With 0 bases removed from V and 3 bases from J, the gap between germline ends came to 8 bases. The germline V gene encodes CDR1 DFQATT and CDR2 SNEGSKA (reference sequence). Here the CDR3 reads CSARDARYTGELFF. Here the CDR3 DNA reads TGCAGTGCTAGAGATGCTAGATACACCGGGGAGCTGTTTTTT.

This clonotype appeared many times. The chain combines TRBV20-1 with TRBJ1-5, with TRBD1 identical over 10 bases. CDR3 length: 13 residues. Trimming took 6 bases from V and 5 from J; bases not matched to a gene: 4. The germline gives CDR1 DFQATT, CDR2 SNEGSKA (reference sequence). The CDR3 is CSARQGAYQPQHF. CDR3 sequence (DNA): TGCAGTGCCAGACAGGGGGCGTATCAGCCCCAGCATTTT.

This clonotype was seen ten or more times. The J gene is TRBJ2-7, the V gene TRBV7-2; D may correspond to TRBD1 or TRBD2 (5 bases each). V lost 4 bases and J lost 2, with 15 bases in between. This CDR3 is built from 15 residues. Germline CDR1 SGHTA, CDR2 FQGNSA. CDR3 region: CASSSEAGRAYEQYF. The DNA of the CDR3 is TGTGCCAGCAGCTCAGAGGCGGGCAGGGCCTACGAGCAGTACTTC.

This clonotype has a count of ten or more. This chain uses TRBV7-3 with TRBJ2-1; D ambiguous. The length of the CDR3 is 12 residues. Trimming cost V 6 bases and J 6 bases, with 9 bases left between them. CDR1 is SGHTA, CDR2 FQGTGA, per germline. CDR3 in DNA: TGTGCCAGCAGTTCTAGTCTCAATGAGCAGTTCTTC. Encoded protein: CASSSSLNEQFF.

V is TRBV20-1 and J is TRBJ2-2; D gene ambiguous. Germline V gene lookup returns CDR1 DFQATT and CDR2 SNEGSKA (reference sequence). CDR3 size: 14 residues. The V and J ends lost 4 bases and 6 bases respectively, with 15 bases between them. The CDR3 spells CSATPPTIPGELFF. CDR3 DNA sequence: TGCAGTGCTACTCCGCCAACTATCCCCGGGGAGCTGTTTTTT.

Sample share makes this clonotype medium-sized (0.01 to 0.1%). This rearrangement joins TRBV5-1 to TRBJ1-2; 9 bases align to TRBD1. J lost 1 base, V lost 0 bases, and 4 bases had no gene match. Germline CDR1 SGHRS, CDR2 YFSETQ. The CDR3 sequence is 16 residues long. CDR3 residues: CASSLGWTGVNYGYTF. The CDR3 bases are TGCGCCAGCAGCTTGGGCTGGACAGGGGTTAACTATGGCTACACCTTC.

This clonotype was observed many times. This chain connects TRBV7-2 to TRBJ2-7; D assignment may be TRBD1 or TRBD2 (5 bases each). Germline V gene data show CDR1 as SGHTA and CDR2 as FQGNSA. With 5 bases removed from V and 2 bases from J, the gap between germline ends came to 13 bases. This CDR3 region has 14 residues. The CDR3 DNA reads as TGTGCCAGCAGCCTAGGGATGGGGGCCTACGAGCAGTACGTC. It yields the protein CASSLGMGAYEQYV.

This clonotype was observed a few times. This chain uses TRBV5-4 with TRBJ2-3; D is unresolved. Trimming left V 3 bases short and J 1 base short, with 12 bases between. This CDR3 spans 15 amino acids. Per germline, CDR1 SGHNT and CDR2 YYREEE (reference sequence). The CDR3 bases are TGTGCCAGCAGCTCAGCTCTAGGCCGCACAGATACGCAGTATTTT. Translating gives CASSSALGRTDTQYF. Full variable domain (remainder filled in from reference TRBV5-4 and TRBJ2-3): ETGVTQSPTHLIKTRGQQVTLRCSSQSGHNTVSWYQQALGQGPQFIFQYYREEENGRGNFPPRFSGLQFPNYSSELNVNALELDDSALYLCASSSALGRTDTQYFGPGTRLTVL.

This clonotype was detected many times. The chain uses TRBV6-1 and TRBJ2-2, with D possibly being TRBD1 or TRBD2 (5 bases each). V lost 2 bases, J lost 5 bases, and 15 bases lay in between. Germline lookup yields CDR1 MNHNS and CDR2 SASEGT. The CDR3 sequence is 16 residues long. The CDR3 bases are TGTGCCAGCAGTGAACGGGGCGGCTTTTCGACCGGGGAGCTGTTTTTT. Translated, it gives CASSERGGFSTGELFF.

This clonotype was observed many times. The chain links TRBV29-1 to TRBJ2-5; D perhaps matches TRBD1 (8 bases). The CDR3 has 14 amino acids. The ends were cut back, 6 bases at V and 5 bases at J, with 19 bases in the middle. Germline lookup yields CDR1 SQVTM and CDR2 ANQGSEA. DNA for the CDR3: TGCAGCGTCGTACAGGGGGGGATGGGCGAGACCCAGTACTTC. Encoded protein: CSVVQGGMGETQYF.

This clonotype was found many times. The chain carries TRBV25-1 and TRBJ1-1; 8 nucleotides match TRBD1. The CDR3 is 13 amino acids. J was trimmed by 8 bases and V by 1 base; bases with no gene match: 3. Germline lookup yields CDR1 MGHDK and CDR2 SYGVNS. The DNA of the CDR3 is TGTGCCAGCAGTGAATGGGGACAGGAAGAAGCTTTCTTT. Translating it yields CASSEWGQEEAFF.

This clonotype was picked up many times. V and J are TRBV19 and TRBJ2-1; D is unresolved. Germline V CDR1 and CDR2: LNHDA, SQIVND (reference sequence). The germline V and J ends were trimmed by 7 bases and 0 bases, with 16 bases remaining between them. The CDR3 covers 16 residues. CDR3 residues: CASKVNSHFSYNEQFF. Here the CDR3 DNA reads TGTGCCAGTAAAGTCAACAGCCACTTCTCCTACAATGAGCAGTTCTTC.

There are many counts of this clonotype. This chain connects TRBV7-3 to TRBJ2-3; the match to TRBD2 covers 11 bases. The CDR3 totals 16 residues. CDR1 SGHTA and CDR2 FQGTGA come from the germline V gene. With 6 bases clipped from V and 4 bases from J, the junction kept 9 bases outside the gene matches. CDR3 residues: CASSPALGLAADTQYF. For the CDR3, the DNA is TGTGCCAGCAGTCCCGCCTTGGGACTAGCGGCAGATACGCAGTATTTT.

This clonotype was recorded many times. The chain employs TRBV6-2 or TRBV6-3 and TRBJ2-5; D gene ambiguous. The germline CDR1 and CDR2 sequences are MNHEY and SVGEGT. The CDR3 has 12 residues. V was shortened by 2 bases and J by 6 bases, with 7 bases between the two germline ends. CDR3 bases: TGTGCCAGCAGTTACCCGGAACAGACCCAGTACTTC. It encodes CASSYPEQTQYF.

This clonotype has a count of ten or more. The V call is TRBV6-4, the J call TRBJ2-2; 9 bases align to TRBD1. There are 15 residues in the CDR3. J was trimmed by 4 bases and V by 3 bases; bases with no gene match: 3. The V gene's germline CDR1 is MRHNA and CDR2 SNTAGT. The CDR3 spells CASSEETGGTGELFF. The CDR3 nucleotides are TGTGCCAGCAGTGAGGAGACAGGGGGCACCGGGGAGCTGTTTTTT.